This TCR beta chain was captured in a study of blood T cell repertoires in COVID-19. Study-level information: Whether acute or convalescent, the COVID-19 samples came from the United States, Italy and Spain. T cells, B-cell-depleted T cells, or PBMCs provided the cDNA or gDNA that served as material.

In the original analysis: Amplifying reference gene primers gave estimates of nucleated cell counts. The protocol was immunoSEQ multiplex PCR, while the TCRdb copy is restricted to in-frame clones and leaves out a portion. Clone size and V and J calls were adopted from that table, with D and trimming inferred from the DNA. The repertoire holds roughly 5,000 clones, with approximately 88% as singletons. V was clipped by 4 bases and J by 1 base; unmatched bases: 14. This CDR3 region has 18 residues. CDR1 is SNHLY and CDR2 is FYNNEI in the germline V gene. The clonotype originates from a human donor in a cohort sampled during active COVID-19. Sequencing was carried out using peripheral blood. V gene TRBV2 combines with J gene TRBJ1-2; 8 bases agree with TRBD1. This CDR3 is CASSAIPLTGAGNYGYTF. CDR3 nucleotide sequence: TGTGCCAGCAGTGCAATCCCCTTGACAGGGGCGGGTAACTATGGCTACACCTTC.